The clone carrying this T cell receptor (beta chain) has only a few counts. No antigen is known for it. Profiling relied on immunoSEQ multiplex PCR, and the TCRdb table lists in-frame clones only, not all of them. The sample lists nearly 25,000 clones; about 83% were seen once. The data belong to a study of PD-1 blockade in mismatch repair-deficient tumors. Study summary: Enrolled about 2013-2016, patients had progressing, pretreated mismatch repair-deficient cancers of about twelve types. Study outcomes and limitations: Rapid post-treatment expansion, then contraction, generally preceding radiologic response, marked tumor-resident clones.

Trimming removed 7 bases at V and 2 bases at J, with 15 bases between. The germline gives CDR1 WNHNN, CDR2 SYGVQD (reference sequence). This CDR3 region has 15 residues. Source: peripheral blood, taken 12 weeks after starting pembrolizumab. The chain couples TRBV10-1 to TRBJ2-1, with D perhaps TRBD1 (6 bases). This receptor was identified in an adult with mismatch repair-deficient cancer. The chain's CDR3 is CASTEGGATYNEQFF. As DNA, the CDR3 is TGCGCCAGCACCGAAGGGGGTGCTACCTACAATGAGCAGTTCTTC.